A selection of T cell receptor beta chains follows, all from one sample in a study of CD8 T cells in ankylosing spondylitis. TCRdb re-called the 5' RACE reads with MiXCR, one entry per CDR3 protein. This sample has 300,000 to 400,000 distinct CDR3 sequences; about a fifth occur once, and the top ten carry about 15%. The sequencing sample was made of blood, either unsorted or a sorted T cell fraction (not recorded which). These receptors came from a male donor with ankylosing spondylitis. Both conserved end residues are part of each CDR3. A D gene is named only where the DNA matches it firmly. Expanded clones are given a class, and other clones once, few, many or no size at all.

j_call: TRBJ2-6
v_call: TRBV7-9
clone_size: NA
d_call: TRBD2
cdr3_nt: TGTGCCAGCAGCTTAGTGGGACTACCCCCTGGGGCCAACGTCCTGACTTTC
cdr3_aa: CASSLVGLPPGANVLTF

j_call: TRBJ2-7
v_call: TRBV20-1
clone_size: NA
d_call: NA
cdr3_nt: TGCAGTGCTAGCGGCAGGTTACCCTACGAGCAGTACTTC
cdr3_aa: CSASGRLPYEQYF

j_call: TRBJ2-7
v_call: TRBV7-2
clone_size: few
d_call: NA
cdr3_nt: TGTGCCAGCAGCCTGGAGACAGGAGTCCACGAGCAGTACTTC
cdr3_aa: CASSLETGVHEQYF

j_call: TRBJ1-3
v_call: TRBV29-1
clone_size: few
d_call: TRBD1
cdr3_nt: TGCAGCGTGGCCCACAGGGGAACATCTGGAAACACCATATATTTT
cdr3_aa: CSVAHRGTSGNTIYF

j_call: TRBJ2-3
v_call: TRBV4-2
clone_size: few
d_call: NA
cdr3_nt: TGTGCCAGCAGCCCGAACCCAGTGGGTGAGATGGATACGCAGTATTTT
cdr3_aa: CASSPNPVGEMDTQYF

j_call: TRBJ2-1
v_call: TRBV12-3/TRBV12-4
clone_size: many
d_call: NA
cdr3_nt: TGTGCCAGCAGCCCTAGAAATGAGCAGTTCTTC
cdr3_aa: CASSPRNEQFF

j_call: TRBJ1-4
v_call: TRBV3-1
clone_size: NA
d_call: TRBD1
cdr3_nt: TGTGCCAGCAGCATCCGACAGGGAGGTGAAAAACTGTTTTTT
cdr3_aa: CASSIRQGGEKLFF

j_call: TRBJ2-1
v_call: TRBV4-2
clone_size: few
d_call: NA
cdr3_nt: TGTGCCAGCAGCCAAGAAGGACGATACAATGAGCAGTTCTTC
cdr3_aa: CASSQEGRYNEQFF

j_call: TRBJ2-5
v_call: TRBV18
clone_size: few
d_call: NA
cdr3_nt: TGTGCCAGCTCACCGGGGGGAATCCGGGAGACCCAGTACTTC
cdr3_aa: CASSPGGIRETQYF

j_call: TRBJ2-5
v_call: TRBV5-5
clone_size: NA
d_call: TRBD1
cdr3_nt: TGTGCCAGCAGACTTGGACAGGGCCAAGAGACCCAGTACTTC
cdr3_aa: CASRLGQGQETQYF

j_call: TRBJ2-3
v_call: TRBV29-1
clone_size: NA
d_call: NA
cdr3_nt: TGCAGCGTTGGGGATGAGGGTCGCCCCCCAGATACGCAGTATTTT
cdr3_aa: CSVGDEGRPPDTQYF

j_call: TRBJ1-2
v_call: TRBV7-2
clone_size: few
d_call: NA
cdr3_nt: TGTGCCAGCAGCTTAGTTCAGACGGAGGGCTACACCTTC
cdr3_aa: CASSLVQTEGYTF

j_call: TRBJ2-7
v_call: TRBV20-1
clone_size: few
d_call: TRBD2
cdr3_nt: TGCAGTGCACTTCACCTAGCGGGTGGCGAGCAGTACTTC
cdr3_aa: CSALHLAGGEQYF

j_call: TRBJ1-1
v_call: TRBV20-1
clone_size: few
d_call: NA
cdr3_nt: TGCAGTGCTATCAACGACAGGTCCATTAACACTGAAGCTTTCTTT
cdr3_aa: CSAINDRSINTEAFF

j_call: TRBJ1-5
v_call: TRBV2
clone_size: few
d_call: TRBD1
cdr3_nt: TGTGCCAGCAGTCAGGACAGGGGCGCCTCAAATCAGCCCCAGCATTTT
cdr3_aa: CASSQDRGASNQPQHF

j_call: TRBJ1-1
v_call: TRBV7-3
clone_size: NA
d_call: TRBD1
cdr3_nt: TGTGCCAGCAGCTTAACAGGGGGCGACACTGAAGCTTTCTTT
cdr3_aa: CASSLTGGDTEAFF